This T cell receptor beta chain originates from a study of T cell responses to AZD1222 COVID-19 vaccine (dated by TCRdb to the early 2020s). At the level of the whole study: Because spike-specific TCR depth and breadth did not differ between the two schedules, AZD1222 recipients who got a second dose at roughly 4 weeks were pooled with those who got a second dose at roughly 12 weeks. A total of 230 to 250 trial participants underwent TCR sequencing, of whom 207 had received two doses of AZD1222 and approximately 26 had received two doses of the MenACWY control vaccine. Trial participants were enrolled into age subgroups of 18-55, 56-69 and 70-plus years, which contained about 150, 28 and 57 TCR-sequenced participants, respectively.

Taken with the paper, the label for time point translates to: baseline before first vaccination. Samples from vaccinated people were obtained from the UK trials COV001 and COV002, which included a single-blind randomized controlled phase 2/3 trial of AZD1222 (ChAdOx1 nCoV-19) in healthy adults. For TCRbeta chain sequencing, PBMC samples from trial participants were taken at day 0 and at day 28 after the second dose. On this clone: There is no known antigen for this receptor. Base qualities are not provided; no much larger clone lies one nucleotide away.

The CDR3 goes from the cysteine to the phenylalanine over 18 residues. CDR3 DNA is the only sequence kept; it has 54 bases, read in frame from the first base. V lost 0 bases and J lost 1 base, and the count of bases not matched to a germline gene is 5. CDR1 is given as SGHRS and CDR2 as YFSETQ, both from the germline V gene. General conclusions and limits of the study: Nearly half of unique spike-specific TCRs reportedly recognized epitopes outside regions mutated in the B.1.351 and B.1.1.7 variants. Most participants were white British and females outnumbered males, and the authors suggested that clonal diversity may have been underestimated. After two AZD1222 doses, spike-specific TCR breadth and depth were significantly higher than at day 0 and than in MenACWY recipients. The vaccine-associated CD4 TCRs covered the entire spike protein, and the dominant responses fell in regions 160-218 and 743-854. In the small 56-69-year group, the increase in depth fell short of significance, most likely because of low power. Conclusions about previously exposed vaccinees are limited because only 5 or 6 AZD1222 recipients were SARS-CoV-2 seropositive at baseline. Because no samples from the day 14 peak response were available, repertoires could be characterized only after the peak T cell response.

The CDR3 regions of human TCRbeta chains were subjected to immunosequencing. Turning to the authors' computational methods: TCRs in the repertoires were compared against a reference library of SARS-CoV-2-specific TCRs that had been generated with the MIRA antigen-specificity platform. Breadth was defined as the fraction of unique TCRs that were SARS-CoV-2-associated, and depth was defined as the fraction of total T cells that were SARS-CoV-2-associated. Using the MIRA data, every spike-specific TCR was mapped to the spike region that the TCR reacted to and assigned to either a CD4 or a CD8 class. Log10-transformed breadth and depth values were compared by one-way ANOVA with Sidak's multiple comparisons tests. TCRdb re-hosts the immuneACCESS table, in-frame sequences only. Its copies lack some clones; in the studies checked, an unresolved V gene accounts for under half of them, and the cause for the rest is not known. The V and J calls and clone size are taken from that table; D and trimming were inferred from the DNA. The sample has more than 250,000 clones on record, approximately 95% of them singletons. The ten biggest clones cover 0.55% of the sample.

In this chain, TRBV5-1 is recombined with TRBJ2-3, and 13 junction bases match TRBD2. This specimen was peripheral blood, taken on day 0 of AZD1222 vaccination. The TCR sequence derives from an adult in good health. The CDR3 here reads CASSLGLAGGRGTDTQYF. The nucleotides read TGCGCCAGCAGCTTGGGACTAGCGGGGGGCAGGGGCACAGATACGCAGTATTTT.